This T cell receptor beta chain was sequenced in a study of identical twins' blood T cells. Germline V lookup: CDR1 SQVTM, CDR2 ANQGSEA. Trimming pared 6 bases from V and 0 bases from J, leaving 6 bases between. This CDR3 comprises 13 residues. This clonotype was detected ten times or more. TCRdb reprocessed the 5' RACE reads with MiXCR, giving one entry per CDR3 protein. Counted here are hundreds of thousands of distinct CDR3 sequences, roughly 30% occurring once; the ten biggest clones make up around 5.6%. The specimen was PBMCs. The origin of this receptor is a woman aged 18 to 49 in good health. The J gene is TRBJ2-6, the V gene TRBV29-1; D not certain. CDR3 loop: CSVEFSGANVLTF. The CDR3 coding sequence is TGCAGCGTCGAATTCTCTGGGGCCAACGTCCTGACTTTC. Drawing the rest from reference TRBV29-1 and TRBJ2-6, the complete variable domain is SAVISQKPSRDICQRGTSLTIQCQVDSQVTMMFWYRQQPGQSLTLIATANQGSEATYESGFVIDKFPISRPNLTFSTLTVSNMSPEDSSIYLCSVEFSGANVLTFGAGSRLTVL.